Listed below are T cell receptor beta chains from one sample, sequenced in a study of T cells in tuberculosis. Some clones are missing from TCRdb's copy, which holds only in-frame ones; the method was immunoSEQ multiplex PCR. The table includes about 33,000 clones, about nine tenths detected once. The sequencing sample was made of PBMCs. Receptors were obtained from a donor aged 10 to 29 with latent tuberculosis or without tuberculosis infection. Some clones in this sample may be carry-over from other donors' samples. CDR3s include the opening cysteine and the closing phenylalanine or tryptophan. The D gene is left open where the match is weak. Not all rows give a size; the values are once, few, many and, for expanded clones, a class.

d_call: TRBD2; clone_size: NA; v_call: TRBV27; j_call: TRBJ2-3; cdr3_aa: CASRPWGVAGVDTQYF; cdr3_nt: TGTGCCAGCAGGCCTTGGGGGGTAGCGGGAGTAGATACGCAGTATTTT
d_call: TRBD2; clone_size: NA; v_call: TRBV19; j_call: TRBJ2-7; cdr3_aa: CASKSSGKSYEQYF; cdr3_nt: TGTGCCAGTAAGTCAAGCGGGAAGTCCTACGAGCAGTACTTC
d_call: NA; clone_size: NA; v_call: TRBV12-5; j_call: TRBJ1-2; cdr3_aa: CASGSSGGGYGYTF; cdr3_nt: TGTGCTAGTGGTTCCTCTGGGGGGGGCTATGGCTACACCTTC
d_call: TRBD2; clone_size: NA; v_call: TRBV7-9; j_call: TRBJ2-3; cdr3_aa: CASSPTGREDTDTQYF; cdr3_nt: TGTGCCAGCAGCCCAACCGGGAGGGAAGACACAGATACGCAGTATTTT
d_call: TRBD1; clone_size: NA; v_call: TRBV2; j_call: TRBJ1-4; cdr3_aa: CASSTGTGYEKLFF; cdr3_nt: TGTGCCAGCAGTACCGGGACAGGGTATGAAAAACTGTTTTTT
d_call: NA; clone_size: NA; v_call: TRBV4-2; j_call: TRBJ2-3; cdr3_aa: CASSPEGGSASTDTQYF; cdr3_nt: TGTGCCAGCAGCCCCGAGGGGGGGTCCGCTAGCACAGATACGCAGTATTTT
d_call: NA; clone_size: NA; v_call: TRBV19; j_call: TRBJ2-7; cdr3_aa: CASSIGAHYEQYF; cdr3_nt: TGTGCCAGTAGTATAGGTGCACACTACGAGCAGTACTTC
d_call: NA; clone_size: once; v_call: TRBV9; j_call: TRBJ2-2; cdr3_aa: CASSAPEGGELFF; cdr3_nt: TGTGCCAGCAGCGCCCCCGAGGGCGGGGAGCTGTTTTTT
d_call: NA; clone_size: NA; v_call: TRBV5-1; j_call: TRBJ1-2; cdr3_aa: CASSSSGSEGYTF; cdr3_nt: TGCGCCAGCAGCTCTTCAGGGTCGGAAGGCTACACCTTC
d_call: NA; clone_size: NA; v_call: TRBV13; j_call: TRBJ2-4; cdr3_aa: CASRRQAENIQYF; cdr3_nt: TGTGCCAGCCGGCGACAGGCGGAAAACATTCAGTACTTC
d_call: NA; clone_size: NA; v_call: TRBV6-1; j_call: TRBJ1-3; cdr3_aa: CASSVSSSGNTIYF; cdr3_nt: TGTGCCAGCAGTGTCTCCTCCTCTGGAAACACCATATATTTT
d_call: NA; clone_size: once; v_call: TRBV6-6; j_call: TRBJ1-1; cdr3_aa: CASSFPGENTEAFF; cdr3_nt: TGTGCCAGCAGTTTCCCAGGGGAGAACACTGAAGCTTTCTTT
d_call: NA; clone_size: NA; v_call: TRBV27; j_call: TRBJ2-6; cdr3_aa: CAIGFSGANVLTF; cdr3_nt: TGTGCCATCGGGTTCTCTGGGGCCAACGTCCTGACTTTC
d_call: TRBD1; clone_size: NA; v_call: TRBV6-5; j_call: TRBJ1-2; cdr3_aa: CASSAQTGGGYGYTF; cdr3_nt: TGTGCCAGCAGTGCCCAGACAGGGGGAGGCTATGGCTACACCTTC
d_call: TRBD1; clone_size: NA; v_call: TRBV5-1; j_call: TRBJ1-3; cdr3_aa: CASSLDPGSGGNTIYF; cdr3_nt: TGCGCCAGCAGCTTGGACCCAGGTTCAGGGGGGAACACCATATATTTT
d_call: NA; clone_size: NA; v_call: TRBV10-2; j_call: TRBJ1-5; cdr3_aa: CASSDRVNQPQHF; cdr3_nt: TGCGCCAGCAGTGACAGGGTCAATCAGCCCCAGCATTTT
d_call: NA; clone_size: NA; v_call: TRBV20-1; j_call: TRBJ1-1; cdr3_aa: CSPEMNTEAFF; cdr3_nt: TGCAGTCCCGAGATGAACACTGAAGCTTTCTTT
d_call: TRBD2; clone_size: NA; v_call: TRBV9; j_call: TRBJ2-1; cdr3_aa: CASSPTSGGSHEQFF; cdr3_nt: TGTGCCAGCAGCCCGACTAGCGGGGGTTCACATGAGCAGTTCTTC
d_call: NA; clone_size: NA; v_call: TRBV18; j_call: TRBJ1-4; cdr3_aa: CASSPLAGGPEKLFF; cdr3_nt: TGTGCCAGCTCACCACTTGCCGGGGGGCCCGAAAAACTGTTTTTT
d_call: NA; clone_size: NA; v_call: TRBV4-1; j_call: TRBJ2-7; cdr3_aa: CASSQVAQPISYEQYF; cdr3_nt: TGCGCCAGCAGCCAAGTCGCACAGCCAATCTCCTACGAGCAGTACTTC
d_call: NA; clone_size: NA; v_call: TRBV2; j_call: TRBJ2-2; cdr3_aa: CASRRVTGELFF; cdr3_nt: TGTGCCAGCAGAAGAGTGACCGGGGAGCTGTTTTTT
d_call: NA; clone_size: NA; v_call: TRBV7-9; j_call: TRBJ1-2; cdr3_aa: CASSLGVQAHNYGYTF; cdr3_nt: TGTGCCAGCAGCTTAGGGGTACAGGCGCATAACTATGGCTACACCTTC
d_call: NA; clone_size: NA; v_call: TRBV30; j_call: TRBJ2-1; cdr3_aa: CAWSDLGIRYNEQFF; cdr3_nt: TGTGCCTGGAGTGATCTGGGCATTAGGTACAATGAGCAGTTCTTC
d_call: TRBD1; clone_size: NA; v_call: TRBV28; j_call: TRBJ2-6; cdr3_aa: CASSLLDRGHGANVLTF; cdr3_nt: TGTGCCAGCAGTTTATTGGACAGGGGGCACGGGGCCAACGTCCTGACTTTC
d_call: TRBD1; clone_size: NA; v_call: TRBV19; j_call: TRBJ1-1; cdr3_aa: CASIDHGQGEAFF; cdr3_nt: TGTGCCAGTATTGACCACGGACAGGGTGAAGCTTTCTTT
d_call: NA; clone_size: NA; v_call: TRBV12-5; j_call: TRBJ1-3; cdr3_aa: CASGLVVTASGNTIYF; cdr3_nt: TGTGCTAGTGGTTTGGTCGTCACAGCCTCTGGAAACACCATATATTTT
d_call: NA; clone_size: few; v_call: TRBV18; j_call: TRBJ2-2; cdr3_aa: CASSPQGQDVGELFF; cdr3_nt: TGTGCCAGCTCACCCCAGGGGCAGGATGTCGGGGAGCTGTTTTTT
d_call: NA; clone_size: NA; v_call: TRBV9; j_call: TRBJ1-1; cdr3_aa: CASSVGAGWIAEAFF; cdr3_nt: TGTGCCAGCAGCGTAGGGGCAGGGTGGATCGCTGAAGCTTTCTTT
d_call: NA; clone_size: NA; v_call: TRBV27; j_call: TRBJ2-2; cdr3_aa: CASSSLRDTNTGELFF; cdr3_nt: TGTGCCAGCAGTTCCCTCAGGGACACGAACACCGGGGAGCTGTTTTTT
d_call: NA; clone_size: NA; v_call: TRBV2; j_call: TRBJ2-2; cdr3_aa: CACDTGLSGELFF; cdr3_nt: TGTGCCTGCGACACAGGGCTGAGCGGGGAGCTGTTTTTT
d_call: TRBD1; clone_size: NA; v_call: TRBV28; j_call: TRBJ2-7; cdr3_aa: CASSLPTGLNEQYF; cdr3_nt: TGTGCCAGCAGTCTTCCGACAGGGCTAAACGAGCAGTACTTC
d_call: TRBD1; clone_size: NA; v_call: TRBV6-5; j_call: TRBJ2-7; cdr3_aa: CASSSPSQGAYEQYF; cdr3_nt: TGTGCCAGCAGCTCCCCTAGTCAGGGGGCTTACGAGCAGTACTTC
d_call: NA; clone_size: NA; v_call: TRBV30; j_call: TRBJ1-1; cdr3_aa: CAWSAQAGTEAFF; cdr3_nt: TGTGCCTGGAGTGCCCAGGCGGGGACTGAAGCTTTCTTT
d_call: NA; clone_size: NA; v_call: TRBV11-2; j_call: TRBJ2-7; cdr3_aa: CASSLGHSYEQYF; cdr3_nt: TGTGCCAGCAGCTTGGGGCACTCCTACGAGCAGTACTTC
d_call: TRBD1; clone_size: once; v_call: TRBV5-4; j_call: TRBJ1-1; cdr3_aa: CASSRDRGMTEAFF; cdr3_nt: TGTGCCAGCAGCCGGGACAGGGGGATGACTGAAGCTTTCTTT
d_call: NA; clone_size: NA; v_call: TRBV10-3; j_call: TRBJ1-5; cdr3_aa: CAISEISGSNQPQHF; cdr3_nt: TGTGCCATCAGTGAGATTTCAGGGAGCAATCAGCCCCAGCATTTT
d_call: NA; clone_size: NA; v_call: TRBV5-6; j_call: TRBJ1-1; cdr3_aa: CASSLNSLGVSTEAFF; cdr3_nt: TGTGCCAGCAGCTTGAATTCTTTGGGCGTGAGCACTGAAGCTTTCTTT
d_call: NA; clone_size: NA; v_call: TRBV9; j_call: TRBJ2-2; cdr3_aa: CASSAGTNTGELFF; cdr3_nt: TGTGCCAGCAGCGCCGGGACTAACACCGGGGAGCTGTTTTTT
d_call: TRBD1; clone_size: NA; v_call: TRBV30; j_call: TRBJ2-7; cdr3_aa: CAWGTGSSYEQYF; cdr3_nt: TGTGCCTGGGGGACAGGGAGCTCCTACGAGCAGTACTTC
d_call: TRBD1; clone_size: NA; v_call: TRBV7-6; j_call: TRBJ1-1; cdr3_aa: CASSLGRGPNTEAFF; cdr3_nt: TGTGCCAGCAGCTTAGGCAGGGGGCCGAACACTGAAGCTTTCTTT
d_call: TRBD2; clone_size: NA; v_call: TRBV4-1; j_call: TRBJ2-7; cdr3_aa: CASSHPGRGLGEQYF; cdr3_nt: TGCGCCAGCAGCCACCCGGGGAGGGGTCTGGGGGAGCAGTACTTC
d_call: NA; clone_size: NA; v_call: TRBV5-1; j_call: TRBJ1-2; cdr3_aa: CASSSTADNYGYTF; cdr3_nt: TGCGCCAGCAGCTCGACCGCGGATAACTATGGCTACACCTTC
d_call: TRBD2; clone_size: NA; v_call: TRBV9; j_call: TRBJ2-3; cdr3_aa: CASSGGTSGTDTQYF; cdr3_nt: TGTGCCAGCAGCGGGGGGACTAGCGGCACAGATACGCAGTATTTT
d_call: NA; clone_size: few; v_call: TRBV6-5; j_call: TRBJ1-6; cdr3_aa: CASSRTGADSPLHF; cdr3_nt: TGTGCCAGCAGTAGAACAGGCGCTGATTCACCCCTCCACTTT
d_call: NA; clone_size: NA; v_call: TRBV4-1; j_call: TRBJ1-5; cdr3_aa: CASSQGPGNQPQHF; cdr3_nt: TGCGCCAGCAGCCAAGGCCCGGGAAATCAGCCCCAGCATTTT
d_call: NA; clone_size: NA; v_call: TRBV5-1; j_call: TRBJ2-1; cdr3_aa: CASSSQGSSYNEQFF; cdr3_nt: TGCGCCAGCAGCTCCCAGGGTAGCTCCTACAATGAGCAGTTCTTC
d_call: NA; clone_size: NA; v_call: TRBV28; j_call: TRBJ1-2; cdr3_aa: CASISGDRGYTF; cdr3_nt: TGTGCCAGCATATCCGGGGATCGAGGCTACACCTTC
d_call: NA; clone_size: NA; v_call: TRBV19; j_call: TRBJ1-2; cdr3_aa: CASTPKGEDYGYTF; cdr3_nt: TGTGCCAGTACTCCTAAGGGAGAGGACTATGGCTACACCTTC
d_call: TRBD2; clone_size: NA; v_call: TRBV28; j_call: TRBJ2-2; cdr3_aa: CASRAPFGTSDEGDTGELFF; cdr3_nt: TGTGCCAGCAGAGCCCCGTTCGGGACTAGCGACGAGGGGGACACCGGGGAGCTGTTTTTT
d_call: NA; clone_size: NA; v_call: TRBV7-2; j_call: TRBJ2-1; cdr3_aa: CASSLDGGGRQFF; cdr3_nt: TGTGCCAGCAGCTTAGATGGGGGAGGCAGGCAGTTCTTC
d_call: TRBD1; clone_size: NA; v_call: TRBV30; j_call: TRBJ2-7; cdr3_aa: CAWSPSWWDRVIYEQYF; cdr3_nt: TGTGCCTGGAGTCCTTCCTGGTGGGACAGGGTTATCTACGAGCAGTACTTC
d_call: TRBD2; clone_size: NA; v_call: TRBV28; j_call: TRBJ2-1; cdr3_aa: CASSLLVGGNSYNEQFF; cdr3_nt: TGTGCCAGCAGTTTATTGGTGGGAGGGAACTCCTACAATGAGCAGTTCTTC
d_call: TRBD2; clone_size: NA; v_call: TRBV19; j_call: TRBJ2-7; cdr3_aa: CASSLAGGQYEQYF; cdr3_nt: TGTGCCAGTAGTCTGGCGGGGGGCCAGTACGAGCAGTACTTC
d_call: NA; clone_size: NA; v_call: TRBV5-1; j_call: TRBJ2-7; cdr3_aa: CASSLWRGDPYEQYF; cdr3_nt: TGCGCCAGCAGCTTATGGCGGGGTGACCCCTACGAGCAGTACTTC
d_call: NA; clone_size: NA; v_call: TRBV6-5; j_call: TRBJ1-5; cdr3_aa: CASSYQSPSNQPQHF; cdr3_nt: TGTGCCAGCAGTTACCAGTCGCCAAGCAATCAGCCCCAGCATTTT
d_call: NA; clone_size: NA; v_call: TRBV7-9; j_call: TRBJ2-7; cdr3_aa: CASSLGSGGLSLHEQYF; cdr3_nt: TGTGCCAGCAGCTTAGGGTCAGGGGGGCTTTCCCTACACGAGCAGTACTTC
d_call: NA; clone_size: NA; v_call: TRBV6-5; j_call: TRBJ1-2; cdr3_aa: CASSYSGQNYGYTF; cdr3_nt: TGTGCCAGCAGTTACTCGGGACAAAACTATGGCTACACCTTC
d_call: NA; clone_size: NA; v_call: TRBV11-2; j_call: TRBJ1-1; cdr3_aa: CASSLAVNTEAFF; cdr3_nt: TGTGCCAGCAGCTTAGCGGTGAACACTGAAGCTTTCTTT
d_call: NA; clone_size: once; v_call: TRBV6-1; j_call: TRBJ1-3; cdr3_aa: CASSVGTHSGNTIYF; cdr3_nt: TGTGCCAGCAGTGTAGGGACACACTCTGGAAACACCATATATTTT